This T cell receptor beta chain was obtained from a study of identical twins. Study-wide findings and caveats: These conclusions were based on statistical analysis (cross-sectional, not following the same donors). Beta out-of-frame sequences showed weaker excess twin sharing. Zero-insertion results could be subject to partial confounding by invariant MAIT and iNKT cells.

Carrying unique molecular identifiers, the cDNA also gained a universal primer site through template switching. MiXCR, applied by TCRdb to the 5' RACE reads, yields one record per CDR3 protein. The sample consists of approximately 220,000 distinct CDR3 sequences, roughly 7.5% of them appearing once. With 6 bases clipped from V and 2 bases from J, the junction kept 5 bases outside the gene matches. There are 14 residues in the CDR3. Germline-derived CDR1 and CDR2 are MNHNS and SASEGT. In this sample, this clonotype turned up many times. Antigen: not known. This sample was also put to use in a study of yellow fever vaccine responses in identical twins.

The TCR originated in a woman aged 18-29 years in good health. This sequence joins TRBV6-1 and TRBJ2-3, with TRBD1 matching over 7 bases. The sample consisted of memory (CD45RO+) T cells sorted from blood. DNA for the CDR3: TGTGCCAGCAGGGTAGGGACAGCCACAGATACGCAGTATTTT. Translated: CASRVGTATDTQYF.